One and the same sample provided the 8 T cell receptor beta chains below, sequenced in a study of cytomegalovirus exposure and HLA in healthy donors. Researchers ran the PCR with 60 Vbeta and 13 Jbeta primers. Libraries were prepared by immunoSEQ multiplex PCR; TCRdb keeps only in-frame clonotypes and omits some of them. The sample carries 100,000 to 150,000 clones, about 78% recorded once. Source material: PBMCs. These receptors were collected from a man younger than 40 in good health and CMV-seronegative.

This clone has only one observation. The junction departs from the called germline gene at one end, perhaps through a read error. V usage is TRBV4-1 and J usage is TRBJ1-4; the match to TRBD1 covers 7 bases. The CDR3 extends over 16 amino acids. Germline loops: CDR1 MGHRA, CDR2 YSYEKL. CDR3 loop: CASSPHKDRSSEKLFF. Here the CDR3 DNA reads TGTGCCAGCAGCCCACATAAGGACAGGTCCAGTGAAAAACTGTTTTTT.

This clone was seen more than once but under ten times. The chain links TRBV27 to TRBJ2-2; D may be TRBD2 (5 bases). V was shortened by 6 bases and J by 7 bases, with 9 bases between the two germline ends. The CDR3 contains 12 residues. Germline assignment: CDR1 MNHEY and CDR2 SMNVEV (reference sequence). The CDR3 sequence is CASRLTSGELFF. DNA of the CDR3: TGTGCCAGCAGACTTACTAGCGGGGAGCTGTTTTTT.

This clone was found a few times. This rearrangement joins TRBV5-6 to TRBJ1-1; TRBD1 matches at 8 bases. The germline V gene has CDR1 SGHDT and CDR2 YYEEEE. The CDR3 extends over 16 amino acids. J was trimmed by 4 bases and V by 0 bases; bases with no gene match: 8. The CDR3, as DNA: TGTGCCAGCAGCTTGGGCCTGGCAGGGACAGGCACTGAAGCTTTCTTT. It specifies CASSLGLAGTGTEAFF.

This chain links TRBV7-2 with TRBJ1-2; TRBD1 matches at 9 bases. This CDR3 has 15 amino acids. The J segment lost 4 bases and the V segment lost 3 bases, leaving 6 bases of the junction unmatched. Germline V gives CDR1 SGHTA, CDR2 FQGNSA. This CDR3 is CASSLGQGSGYGYTF. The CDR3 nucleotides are TGTGCCAGCAGCTTGGGACAGGGCTCGGGCTATGGCTACACCTTC.

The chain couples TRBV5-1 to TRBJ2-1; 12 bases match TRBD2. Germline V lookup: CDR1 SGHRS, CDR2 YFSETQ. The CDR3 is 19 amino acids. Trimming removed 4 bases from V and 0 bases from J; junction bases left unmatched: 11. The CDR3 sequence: CASSHSLAGGPSSYNEQFF. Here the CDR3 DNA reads TGCGCCAGCAGCCATTCCCTAGCGGGGGGGCCGAGCTCCTACAATGAGCAGTTCTTC.

CDR3 bases: TGCGCCAGCAGTGGCGGGTTTTCGGGGGCCTACGAGCAGTACTTC. This codes for CASSGGFSGAYEQYF. The chain is built from TRBV4-1 and TRBJ2-7; D possibly corresponds to TRBD2 (6 bases). The CDR3 has 15 residues. Germline CDR1 is MGHRA and CDR2 is YSYEKL. V lost 6 bases and J 2 bases, leaving 17 bases between the germline ends.

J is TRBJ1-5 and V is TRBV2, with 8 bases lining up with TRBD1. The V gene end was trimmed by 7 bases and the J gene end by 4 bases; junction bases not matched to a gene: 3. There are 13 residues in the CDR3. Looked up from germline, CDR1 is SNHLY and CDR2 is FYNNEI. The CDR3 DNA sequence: TGTGCCAGCATGGGACAGGAGAATCAGCCCCAGCATTTT. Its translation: CASMGQENQPQHF.

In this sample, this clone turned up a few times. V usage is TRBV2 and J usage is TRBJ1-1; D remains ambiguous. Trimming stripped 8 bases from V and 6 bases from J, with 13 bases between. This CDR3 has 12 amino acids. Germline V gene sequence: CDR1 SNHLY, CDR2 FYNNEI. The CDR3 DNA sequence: TGTGCCAGCTCTCCCCAAGAGGCTGAAGCTTTCTTT. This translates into CASSPQEAEAFF.